This TCR beta chain stems from a study of CD8+CD57+ T cells in acquired aplastic anemia. Study summary: The average read count for CD4+ cells in healthy donors was around 10 million.

TCR beta VDJ and CDR3 were profiled, and genomic DNA was the template. TCRdb passed the reads through MiXCR, listing each CDR3 protein once. Among 190,000 or so distinct CDR3 sequences listed, around 63% were seen once. This CDR3 contains 14 residues. The V end lost 2 bases, the J end lost 7 bases, and 14 bases lay between the germline ends. CDR1 SGHVS and CDR2 FQNEAQ come from the germline V gene. Whole-study findings and limits: Controls and patients did not differ significantly in CD8+ Simpson's diversity. Patients and controls shared approximately 28 CD8+ CDR3 sequences.

On this clonotype itself: The antigen is unknown.

The sample taken for sequencing was sorted CD4+, CD8+, or CD8+CD57+ T cells (not recorded which) from PBMCs. This sequence was found in a human donor in good health. The V gene is TRBV7-8, the J gene TRBJ1-2, with D tentatively TRBD1 (6 bases). CDR3 amino acids: CASSLILGAGGYTF. Here the CDR3 DNA reads TGTGCCAGCAGCTTAATTCTGGGGGCGGGTGGCTACACCTTC.